This passage covers 30 T cell receptor beta chains from one sample sequenced in a study of blood T cell repertoires in COVID-19. Here immunoSEQ multiplex PCR was the method, and the copy in TCRdb shows in-frame clones only, minus some. The sample contains some 200,000 clones, about 83% of which appear only once. Sequencing used peripheral blood. The receptor set was obtained from a woman aged 25-40 years with COVID-19, enrolled during active disease.

The J gene is TRBJ2-7, the V gene TRBV5-4; 8 bases fit TRBD2. Germline loops: CDR1 SGHNT, CDR2 YYREEE (reference sequence). The CDR3 has 14 residues. V dropped 4 bases and J dropped 0; count of bases not matched to a gene: 3. Here the CDR3 DNA reads TGTGCCAGCAGCCCGGGGGGGGGCTCCTACGAGCAGTACTTC. Translating gives CASSPGGGSYEQYF.

The chain combines TRBV10-3 with TRBJ2-3, with 9 bases matching TRBD2. The CDR3 totals 15 residues. The V and J ends lost 7 bases and 0 bases, in that order; junction bases with no gene match: 5. CDR1 ENHRY and CDR2 SYGVKD come from the germline V gene. This chain's CDR3 is CAITNSGGSTDTQYF. CDR3 DNA sequence: TGTGCCATCACCAATAGCGGGGGAAGCACAGATACGCAGTATTTT.

This rearrangement joins TRBV5-1 to TRBJ2-1; 13 bases are a match to TRBD2. This CDR3 has 15 amino acids. Trimming took 4 bases from V and 4 from J; bases not matched to a gene: 2. The germline CDR1 and CDR2 sequences are SGHRS and YFSETQ. Here the CDR3 DNA reads TGCGCCAGCAGCCCGACTAGCGGGAGGTACAATGAGCAGTTCTTC. It encodes CASSPTSGRYNEQFF. The full variable domain, in which reference TRBV5-1 and TRBJ2-1 provide the parts outside the CDR3, is KAGVTQTPRYLIKTRGQQVTLSCSPISGHRSVSWYQQTPGQGLQFLFEYFSETQRNKGNFPGRFSGRQFSNSRSEMNVSTLELGDSALYLCASSPTSGRYNEQFFGPGTRLTVL.

V and J are TRBV14 and TRBJ2-7; D is ambiguous. Germline V gene sequence: CDR1 SGHDN, CDR2 FVKESK. The length of the CDR3 is 11 residues. Trimming left V 5 bases short and J 7 bases short, with 9 bases between. The CDR3 here is CASSLFREQYF. CDR3 in DNA: TGTGCCAGCAGCTTGTTTCGGGAGCAGTACTTC.

This chain connects TRBV6-2 or TRBV6-3 to TRBJ2-2; 12 nucleotides line up with TRBD2. Trimming at V came to 0 bases and at J to 6 bases, leaving 2 bases not matched to a gene. Germline assignment: CDR1 MNHEY and CDR2 SVGEGT. The CDR3 contains 16 residues. The CDR3 is CASSYSTSGSSGELFF. The CDR3 nucleotides read TGTGCCAGCAGTTACTCGACTAGCGGGAGCTCCGGGGAGCTGTTTTTT.

The chain uses TRBV6-1 and TRBJ1-2; 7 bases are a match to TRBD1. V was clipped by 4 bases and J by 5 bases; unmatched bases: 13. The CDR3 is 16 residues long. CDR1 MNHNS and CDR2 SASEGT come from the germline V gene. In DNA form, the CDR3 reads TGTGCCAGCAGTGTTGGGACAGAAATAACGACTTATGGCTACACCTTC. Residues: CASSVGTEITTYGYTF.

The chain combines TRBV28 with TRBJ2-7; D gene unclear. The germline CDR1 and CDR2 sequences are MDHEN and SYDVKM. The CDR3 has 14 residues. V lost 6 bases and J 3 bases, leaving 15 bases between the germline ends. This CDR3 is CASRLYTSDYEQYF. The CDR3 DNA follows: TGTGCCAGCAGGCTCTATACTTCCGACTACGAGCAGTACTTC.

The chain recombines TRBV2 with TRBJ1-6; D gene uncertain. Germline V gene sequence: CDR1 SNHLY, CDR2 FYNNEI. The CDR3 spans 11 residues. V was trimmed by 5 bases and J by 10 bases, leaving 6 bases between them. The CDR3 nucleotides are TGTGCCAGCAGTATGGCATCACCCCTCCACTTT. Its protein is CASSMASPLHF.

The chain is built from TRBV9 and TRBJ2-7; 11 nucleotides agree with TRBD2. The CDR3 has 16 residues. Losses at the gene ends were 0 bases for V and 3 bases for J; bases not matched to a gene: 5. Germline V gene sequence: CDR1 SGDLS, CDR2 YYNGEE. In DNA form, the CDR3 reads TGTGCCAGCAGCGTAGCCTCGGGACTAGCGGTCTACGAGCAGTACTTC. Translated: CASSVASGLAVYEQYF.

The J gene is TRBJ1-1, the V gene TRBV3-1 (or the pseudogene TRBV3-2); D call uncertain. V dropped 0 bases and J dropped 1 base, with 12 bases sitting between them. Per the germline V gene, CDR1 is LGHDT and CDR2 is YNNKEL (reference sequence). The CDR3 is made up of 16 amino acids. The CDR3 loop reads CASSQDGGSGNTEAFF. Here the CDR3 DNA reads TGTGCCAGCAGCCAAGATGGTGGATCAGGGAACACTGAAGCTTTCTTT.

This chain uses TRBV9 with TRBJ2-7; 10 bases are shared with TRBD1. This CDR3 region has 15 residues. Germline CDR1 SGDLS, CDR2 YYNGEE. V was pared by 0 bases and J by 5 bases, with 5 bases of the junction left unmatched. In nucleotides, the CDR3 is TGTGCCAGCAGCGTAGCCGGGACAGGGGTCCACGAGCAGTACTTC. Residues: CASSVAGTGVHEQYF.

V gene TRBV4-3 combines with J gene TRBJ2-7; 9 nucleotides align to TRBD2. There are 15 residues in the CDR3. Losses at the gene ends were 2 bases for V and 3 bases for J; bases not matched to a gene: 5. From germline, CDR1 is LGHNA and CDR2 YSLEER. CDR3 residues: CASSQRETSGYEQYF. CDR3 DNA: TGCGCCAGCAGCCAACGAGAGACTAGCGGCTACGAGCAGTACTTC.

The rearrangement uses TRBV12-3 or TRBV12-4 and TRBJ1-3; unclear D gene. This CDR3 is built from 13 residues. V was cut by 11 bases and J by 0 bases, with 11 bases left in between. Here the CDR3 DNA reads TGTGCCGTTCGACTCCTCTCTGGAAACACCATATATTTT. Protein sequence: CAVRLLSGNTIYF.

The chain has TRBV2 and TRBJ2-6, with a possible D match to TRBD2 (6 bases). CDR3 size: 15 residues. CDR1 is SNHLY and CDR2 is FYNNEI in the germline V gene. Deletions cut 6 bases from V and 0 bases from J, with 9 bases between. Here the CDR3 DNA reads TGTGCCAGCAGGGGACTTGTCTCTGGGGCCAACGTCCTGACTTTC. Its translation is CASRGLVSGANVLTF.

The DNA for the CDR3 is TGTGCCAGCTCACCAGCAACAGGGGCTGGAAACACCATATATTTT. It codes for CASSPATGAGNTIYF. The chain uses TRBV18 and TRBJ1-3; 7 bases are shared with TRBD1. This CDR3 region has 15 residues. V lost 2 bases, J lost 2 bases, and 3 bases stayed unmatched. Germline V gives CDR1 KGHSH, CDR2 LQKENI. Complete variable domain (other parts from reference TRBV18 and TRBJ1-3): NAGVMQNPRHLVRRRGQEARLRCSPMKGHSHVYWYRQLPEEGLKFMVYLQKENIIDESGMPKERFSAEFPKEGPSILRIQQVVRGDSAAYFCASSPATGAGNTIYFGEGSWLTVV.

The V call is TRBV12-3 or TRBV12-4, the J call TRBJ1-6; no clear D. Trimming took off 2 bases at V and 7 bases at J, with 3 bases between the two ends. The CDR3 is 12 residues long. The chain's CDR3 is CASSLRNSPLHF. CDR3 bases: TGTGCCAGCAGTTTACGGAATTCACCCCTCCACTTT.

The chain combines TRBV7-5 with TRBJ2-7; the D call of TRBD1 is as the table states it, not checked on the DNA. TRBV7-5 counts as a pseudogene. This CDR3 contains 15 residues. The CDR3 is CVRSLRDRGTHEQYF. DNA of the CDR3: TGTGTCAGAAGCTTAAGGGACAGGGGCACTCACGAGCAGTACTTC.

The J gene is TRBJ1-1, the V gene TRBV3-1 (or the pseudogene TRBV3-2), with 7 positions matching TRBD1. There are 14 residues in the CDR3. With 5 bases clipped from V and 3 bases from J, the junction kept 6 bases outside the gene matches. Germline assignment: CDR1 LGHDT and CDR2 YNNKEL (reference sequence). The CDR3 DNA is TGTGCCAGCAGCGTAACAGGGGCGGACACTGAAGCTTTCTTT. This encodes CASSVTGADTEAFF.

This clone was counted once. The V call is TRBV6-5, the J call TRBJ2-7; maybe TRBD1 (5 bases). CDR3 length equals 13 residues. From germline, CDR1 is MNHEY and CDR2 SVGAGI. The CDR3 region is CATQAPRAYEQYF. The CDR3 DNA follows: TGTGCTACACAGGCCCCTAGGGCCTACGAGCAGTACTTC.

V usage is TRBV7-2 and J usage is TRBJ2-7; 8 nucleotides align to TRBD2. The V and J ends lost 4 bases and 6 bases, in that order; junction bases with no gene match: 5. Germline V gives CDR1 SGHTA, CDR2 FQGNSA. This CDR3 spans 13 amino acids. CDR3 in amino acids: CASSSGAGGEQYF. The CDR3, as DNA: TGTGCCAGCAGCTCGGGGGCGGGAGGCGAGCAGTACTTC.

This sequence joins TRBV19 and TRBJ2-2, with no clear D. V gave up 7 bases and J gave up 0 bases, with 6 bases separating them. CDR1 is LNHDA, CDR2 SQIVND, per germline (reference sequence). The CDR3 contains 13 residues. Here the CDR3 reads CASTLANTGELFF. CDR3 bases: TGTGCCAGTACATTAGCGAACACCGGGGAGCTGTTTTTT.

V and J are TRBV23-1 and TRBJ1-3, with unresolved D. TRBV23-1 is sorted into the ORF group, with uncertain function. Trimming removed 0 bases from V and 4 bases from J, with 10 bases in between. The CDR3 contains 15 residues. The CDR3 loop is CASSQSLVEGNTIYF. CDR3 DNA: TGCGCCAGCAGTCAATCTTTAGTGGAGGGAAACACCATATATTTT.

J is TRBJ2-5 and V is TRBV7-2; weak D call: TRBD2 (5 bases). Trimming took 0 bases from V and 7 from J, leaving 12 bases between them. The length of the CDR3 is 14 residues. Germline values: CDR1 SGHTA, CDR2 FQGNSA. CDR3 loop: CASSLAGVVGTQYF. CDR3 coding DNA: TGTGCCAGCAGCTTAGCGGGAGTGGTCGGGACCCAGTACTTC.

The CDR3 nucleotides are TGTGCCAGCAGCCAAGATCCCCTCAGGTGGCGGGATGGCTCCTACAATGAGCAGTTCTTC. This translates into CASSQDPLRWRDGSYNEQFF. The chain has TRBV14 and TRBJ2-1; D is perhaps TRBD2 (6 bases). The V and J ends lost 0 bases and 0 bases respectively, with 21 bases between them. The CDR3 is 20 amino acids. Germline CDR1 and CDR2: SGHDN and FVKESK.

This chain connects TRBV5-1 to TRBJ1-1; D gene ambiguous. Trimming left V 4 bases short and J 6 bases short, with 19 bases between. The CDR3 length is 15 residues. The germline V gene has CDR1 SGHRS and CDR2 YFSETQ. CDR3: CASSPRAASGSEAFF. Written as DNA, the CDR3 is TGCGCCAGCAGCCCGAGGGCAGCCTCCGGGTCTGAAGCTTTCTTT.

This clone has a single count. The CDR3 DNA reads as TGTGCCAGCAGCTTAGGAAGCAGGGAGGGAGAGACCCAGTACTTC. Amino acids: CASSLGSREGETQYF. This rearrangement joins TRBV7-2 to TRBJ2-5; 7 bases map to TRBD2. The CDR3 contains 15 residues. Per germline, CDR1 SGHTA and CDR2 FQGNSA. J was trimmed by 4 bases and V by 1 base; bases with no gene match: 6.

The chain recombines TRBV27 with TRBJ2-1; TRBD2 matches at 11 bases. V lost 3 bases, J lost 4 bases, and 5 bases stayed unmatched. The germline CDR1 and CDR2 sequences are MNHEY and SMNVEV (reference sequence). The CDR3 is made up of 16 amino acids. The CDR3 nucleotides are TGTGCCAGCAGTTTGCGACTAGCGGGATTTTACAATGAGCAGTTCTTC. Its translation: CASSLRLAGFYNEQFF.

CDR3 DNA sequence: TGTGCCACCAGCAGAGGTCCAGGGGCCGGAAACACCATATATTTT. It is translated as CATSRGPGAGNTIYF. V and J are TRBV15 and TRBJ1-3, with D possibly TRBD1 on 6 matching bases. CDR3 length: 15 amino acids. V shed 1 base and J shed 4 bases, with 11 bases lying between them. The germline V gene encodes CDR1 LNHNV and CDR2 YYDKDF (reference sequence).

The chain couples TRBV18 to TRBJ1-6; 9 nucleotides align to TRBD1. Per the germline V gene, CDR1 is KGHSH and CDR2 is LQKENI. Trimming at V came to 2 bases and at J to 6 bases, leaving 2 bases not matched to a gene. The CDR3 has 15 amino acids. The CDR3 here is CASSPLGQGNSPLHF. CDR3 bases: TGTGCCAGCTCACCATTGGGACAGGGTAATTCACCCCTCCACTTT.

The V gene is TRBV15, the J gene TRBJ2-1, with D hard to call. The V end lost 4 bases, the J end lost 5 bases, and 6 bases lay between the germline ends. This CDR3 comprises 12 residues. From germline, CDR1 is LNHNV and CDR2 YYDKDF (reference sequence). Here the CDR3 reads CATSTNNNEQFF. The CDR3 region has the DNA TGTGCCACCAGCACCAACAACAATGAGCAGTTCTTC. Looking up the rest from reference TRBV15 and TRBJ2-1 gives the full variable domain: DAMVIQNPRYQVTQFGKPVTLSCSQTLNHNVMYWYQQKSSQAPKLLFHYYDKDFNNEADTPDNFQSRRPNTSFCFLDIRSPGLGDTAMYLCATSTNNNEQFFGPGTRLTVL.